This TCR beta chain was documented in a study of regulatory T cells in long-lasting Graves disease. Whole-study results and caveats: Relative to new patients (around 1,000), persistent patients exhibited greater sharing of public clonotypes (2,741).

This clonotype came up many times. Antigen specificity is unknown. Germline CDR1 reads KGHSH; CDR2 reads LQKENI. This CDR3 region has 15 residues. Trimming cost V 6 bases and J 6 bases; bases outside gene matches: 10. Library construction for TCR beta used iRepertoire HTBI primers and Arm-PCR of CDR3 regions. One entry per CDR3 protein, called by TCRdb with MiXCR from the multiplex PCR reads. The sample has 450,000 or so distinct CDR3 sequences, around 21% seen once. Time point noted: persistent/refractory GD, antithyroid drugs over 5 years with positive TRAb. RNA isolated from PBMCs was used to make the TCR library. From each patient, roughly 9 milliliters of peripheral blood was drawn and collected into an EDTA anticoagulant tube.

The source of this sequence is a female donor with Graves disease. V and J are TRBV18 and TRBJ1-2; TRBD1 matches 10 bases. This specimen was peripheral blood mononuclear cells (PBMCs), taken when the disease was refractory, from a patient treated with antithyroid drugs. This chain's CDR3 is CASSLMDRGYDGYTF. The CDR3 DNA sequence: TGTGCCAGCTCTCTTATGGACAGGGGGTACGATGGCTACACCTTC. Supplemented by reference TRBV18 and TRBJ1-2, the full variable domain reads NAGVMQNPRHLVRRRGQEARLRCSPMKGHSHVYWYRQLPEEGLKFMVYLQKENIIDESGMPKERFSAEFPKEGPSILRIQQVVRGDSAAYFCASSLMDRGYDGYTFGSGTRLTVV.